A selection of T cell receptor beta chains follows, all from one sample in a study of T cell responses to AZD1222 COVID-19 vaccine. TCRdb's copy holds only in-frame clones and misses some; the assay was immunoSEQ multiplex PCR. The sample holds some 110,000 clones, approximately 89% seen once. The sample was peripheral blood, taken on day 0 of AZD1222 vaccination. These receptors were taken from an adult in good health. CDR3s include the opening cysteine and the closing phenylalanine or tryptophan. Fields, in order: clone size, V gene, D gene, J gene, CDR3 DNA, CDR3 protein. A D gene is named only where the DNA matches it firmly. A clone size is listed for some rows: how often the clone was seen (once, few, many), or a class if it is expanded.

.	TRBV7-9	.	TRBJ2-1	TGTGCCAGCAGCTTCTACAGCCAGCACAATGAGCAGTTCTTC	CASSFYSQHNEQFF
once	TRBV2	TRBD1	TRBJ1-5	TGTGCCAGCAGGGCCGGGACAGGGACGTCTCAGCCCCAGCATTTT	CASRAGTGTSQPQHF
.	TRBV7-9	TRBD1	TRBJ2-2	TGTGCCAGCAGCTCAGCCGGGACAGGGGTCGGGGAGCTGTTTTTT	CASSSAGTGVGELFF
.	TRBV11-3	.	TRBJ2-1	TGTGCCAGCAGCTCTACCTACAATGAGCAGTTCTTC	CASSSTYNEQFF
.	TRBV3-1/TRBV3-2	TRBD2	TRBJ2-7	TGTGCCAGCAGCCTTTCGGGGGGGGGCGGCTACGAGCAGTACTTC	CASSLSGGGGYEQYF
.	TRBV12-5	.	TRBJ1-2	TGTGCTAGTGGTTTGAGACAGTCAGGAGGCTACACCTTC	CASGLRQSGGYTF
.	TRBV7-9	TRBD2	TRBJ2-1	TGTGCCAGCAGCTTAGTGGGGGGGTCGAATGAGCAGTTCTTC	CASSLVGGSNEQFF
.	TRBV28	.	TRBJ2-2	TGTGCCAGCAGTTTTTCCCGCTTTGGGACCCGGACGGGGGTGGGATCCGGGGAGCTGTTTTTT	CASSFSRFGTRTGVGSGELFF
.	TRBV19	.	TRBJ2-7	TGTGCCAGTAGACCCTTCGCGGGGCAGAAAAACGAGCAGTACTTC	CASRPFAGQKNEQYF
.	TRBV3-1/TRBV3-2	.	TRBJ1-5	TGTGCCAGCAGCCAAGGGGGGGGAAGCAATCAGCCCCAGCATTTT	CASSQGGGSNQPQHF
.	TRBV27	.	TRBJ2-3	TGTGCCAGCAGCTCCTTTGCGGGGGCCTACACAGATACGCAGTATTTT	CASSSFAGAYTDTQYF
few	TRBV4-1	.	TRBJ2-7	TGCGCCAGCAGCCACCTCGGGGAAAAATCCGGCTCCCGAGGTTACGAGCAGTACTTC	CASSHLGEKSGSRGYEQYF
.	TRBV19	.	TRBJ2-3	TGTGCCAGTAGTATGGGCAGGGCGAAAGATACGCAGTATTTT	CASSMGRAKDTQYF
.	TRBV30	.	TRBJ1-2	TGTGCCTGGAGTATAACCCAGGGGAACCTCTATGGCTACACCTTC	CAWSITQGNLYGYTF
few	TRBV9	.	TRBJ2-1	TGTGCCAGCAGCGCAGGTAGTCGGTACAATGAGCAGTTCTTC	CASSAGSRYNEQFF